This T cell receptor beta chain was found in a study of CD8 T cells in ankylosing spondylitis (TCRdb year 2017). Background for the entire study: T cell receptor beta repertoires were profiled in healthy donors and ankylosing spondylitis patients so that disease-linked TCR variants could be found. The full study cohort was made up of approximately 24 ankylosing spondylitis patients and over 90 healthy donors. Peripheral blood samples were taken, and synovial fluid was additionally collected from ankylosing spondylitis patients.

Broad study findings and their caveats: The disease-linked clones were reported as significantly enriched in matched synovial fluid samples from ankylosing spondylitis patients. Some motif variants had previously been reported in the synovial fluid and blood of reactive arthritis patients, which suggests shared mechanisms of disease initiation. The disease-linked clones showed a CD8+ phenotype and occurred at relatively low frequencies in peripheral blood. Blood from ankylosing spondylitis patients appeared to be characterized by a TCR beta motif made up of under ten highly homologous amino acid variants.

Sequenced on an Illumina HiSeq 2500. TCR beta libraries were prepared by quantitative 5'-RACE with molecular barcodes. The authors' analysis ran thus. Disease-linked TCR variants were identified with a new computational method built on a probabilistic model of VDJ rearrangement. TCRdb handled the public reads itself, with Q25 trimming in fastp and clone calling in MiXCR, and kept productive beta chains. Identical CDR3 protein sequences are pooled into one entry, listed with their most common genes and DNA. These V and J calls rely on TCRdb rather than the paper's analysis. This sample has under 250,000 distinct CDR3 sequences in its table, and under 35% of those were observed once. The ten largest account for approximately 4.4% of the sample. Taken from the germline V gene (reference sequence), the CDR1 and CDR2 loops are DFQATT and SNEGSKA. The V end gives up 2 bases and the J end 7 bases, leaving 5 bases in the junction not matched to a gene. The CDR3 covers 14 residues, taking in both the cysteine and the phenylalanine. The sequence is cut down to CDR3 DNA, 42 bases in frame from base 1.

A note on this clonotype: The target of this receptor is not known. No clone much larger than this one lies a single base away; base qualities are absent.

Input material: blood, either unsorted or a sorted T cell fraction (not recorded which). This TCR was sampled from a male donor with ankylosing spondylitis or in good health (not recorded which). The chain employs TRBV20-1 and TRBJ2-3; 11 central nucleotides agree with TRBD2. Read as DNA, the sequence is TGCAGTGCTAGACCTAGCGGGGGGTCGTATACGCAGTATTTT. It codes for CSARPSGGSYTQYF.